This TCR beta chain was sequenced for a study of control samples from healthy donors and cancer patients. Clones were read by immunoSEQ multiplex PCR, and TCRdb kept only the in-frame ones, dropping some. The repertoire has roughly 28,000 clones, 79% of them found once; the top ten carry approximately 22%. This CDR3 region has 18 residues. Germline V CDR1 and CDR2: SGHRS, YFSETQ. The ends lost 3 bases at V and 5 bases at J; junction bases unmatched: 11. This rearrangement joins TRBV5-1 to TRBJ2-1; TRBD2 matches 13 bases. The sample was PBMCs. This sequence was found in a man in his sixties with head and neck cancer. Here the CDR3 reads CASSSTLTSGRVDNEQFF. DNA of the CDR3: TGCGCCAGCAGCTCCACCCTCACTAGCGGGAGGGTTGACAATGAGCAGTTCTTC.